Below, 21 T cell receptor beta chains from the same sample are listed, as sequenced in a study of identical twins. Using its own MiXCR run on the 5' RACE reads, TCRdb lists one record per CDR3 protein. The sample shows about 570,000 distinct CDR3 sequences, roughly 9.5% of them seen only once. The same data also contributed to another study, on yellow fever vaccine responses in identical twins.

Material: PBMCs. The receptors originated from a woman younger than 30 in good health.

This clonotype was observed many times. The rearrangement uses TRBV11-2 and TRBJ2-1; no definite D call. Germline loops: CDR1 SGHAT, CDR2 FQNNGV. The CDR3 spans 16 residues. Trimming took 1 base from V and 2 from J, leaving 12 bases between them. Written as DNA, the CDR3 is TGTGCCAGCAGCTTAGGGCCCGCGGAAACCTACAATGAGCAGTTCTTC. Translating gives CASSLGPAETYNEQFF.

Only a few counts were recorded for this clonotype. V and J are TRBV28 and TRBJ2-6; D is unresolved. Germline V gives CDR1 MDHEN, CDR2 SYDVKM. This CDR3 is built from 17 residues. Between the trimmed V and J ends, which lost 2 bases and 4 bases, there was a span of 15 bases. The CDR3 sequence is CASSLGPSGLGANVLTF. CDR3 DNA: TGTGCCAGCAGTTTAGGTCCCTCGGGTCTCGGGGCCAACGTCCTGACTTTC.

This clonotype was seen many times. The chain joins TRBV5-1 to TRBJ2-7; the match to TRBD1 covers 9 bases. The V gene end was trimmed by 3 bases and the J gene end by 3 bases; junction bases not matched to a gene: 1. Per the germline V gene, CDR1 is SGHRS and CDR2 is YFSETQ. The CDR3 is 13 amino acids. CDR3 in DNA: TGCGCCAGCAGCTGGGGACAGGGCTACGAGCAGTACTTC. Protein product: CASSWGQGYEQYF. The complete variable domain, with remaining parts taken from reference TRBV5-1 and TRBJ2-7, reads KAGVTQTPRYLIKTRGQQVTLSCSPISGHRSVSWYQQTPGQGLQFLFEYFSETQRNKGNFPGRFSGRQFSNSRSEMNVSTLELGDSALYLCASSWGQGYEQYFGPGTRLTVT.

This clonotype was picked up a small number of times. The J gene is TRBJ2-3, the V gene TRBV10-3, with TRBD1 matching 7 bases. V lost 6 bases and J lost 6; bases outside the gene matches: 12. CDR3 length equals 15 residues. Germline loops: CDR1 ENHRY, CDR2 SYGVKD. In nucleotides, the CDR3 is TGTGCCATCAGCCCCTCCCTTAGGGGGCGGGATACGCAGTATTTT. It codes for CAISPSLRGRDTQYF.

The rearrangement uses TRBV6-1 and TRBJ2-5, with a tentative D call TRBD2 (6 bases). The CDR3 is 14 residues long. V was clipped by 6 bases and J by 2 bases, with 13 bases between them. CDR1 and CDR2 (germline): MNHNS, SASEGT. DNA of the CDR3: TGTGCCAGCAGCGGACTACCAACTCAAGAGACCCAGTACTTC. Translating gives CASSGLPTQETQYF.

This clonotype was picked up many times. This chain joins TRBV6-1 and TRBJ1-2, with 7 bases aligning to TRBD1. Trimming removed 5 bases from V and 1 base from J; junction bases left unmatched: 10. The germline V gene has CDR1 MNHNS and CDR2 SASEGT. The CDR3 totals 16 residues. CDR3 nucleotides: TGTGCCAGCAGTCTTAACACAGGGGCGGGTAACTATGGCTACACCTTC. It yields the protein CASSLNTGAGNYGYTF.

V usage is TRBV3-1 and J usage is TRBJ2-1; D is perhaps TRBD1 (6 bases). Germline V CDR1 and CDR2: LGHDT, YNNKEL (reference sequence). The V end lost 2 bases, the J end lost 5 bases, and 10 bases lay between the germline ends. The CDR3 loop spans 14 amino acids. DNA for the CDR3: TGTGCCAGCAGCCAAACAGGGCACAACAATGAGCAGTTCTTC. Protein product: CASSQTGHNNEQFF.

This clonotype was seen repeatedly, ten times or more. In nucleotides, the CDR3 is TGTGCCAGCGGCCCCGGGACAGGGAGCACCGGGGAGCTGTTTTTT. As protein: CASGPGTGSTGELFF. V gene TRBV3-1 combines with J gene TRBJ2-2; 9 bases align to TRBD1. CDR3 length: 15 residues. Germline V gene lookup returns CDR1 LGHDT and CDR2 YNNKEL (reference sequence). J was trimmed by 4 bases and V by 8 bases; bases with no gene match: 8. The full variable domain, with the rest looked up from reference TRBV3-1 and TRBJ2-2, is DTAVSQTPKYLVTQMGNDKSIKCEQNLGHDTMYWYKQDSKKFLKIMFSYNNKELIINETVPNRFSPKSPDKAHLNLHINSLELGDSAVYFCASGPGTGSTGELFFGEGSRLTVL.

This chain links TRBV7-9 with TRBJ2-1; possibly TRBD2 for D (5 bases). Trimming removed 1 base from V and 7 bases from J, with 11 bases in between. Germline CDR1 is SEHNR and CDR2 is FQNEAQ (reference sequence). The CDR3 has 14 residues. The CDR3 coding sequence is TGTGCCAGCAGCTTAGATGGCGGGTGGAATGAGCAGTTCTTC. Translation: CASSLDGGWNEQFF.

This clonotype occurred a few times. The rearrangement uses TRBV3-1 and TRBJ1-6; a possible D gene is TRBD1 (5 bases). Germline-derived CDR1 and CDR2 are LGHDT and YNNKEL (reference sequence). V lost 1 base and J 6 bases, leaving 10 bases between the germline ends. The CDR3 has 15 residues. The CDR3 nucleotides are TGTGCCAGCAGCCAAGGGGGACGGCTTAATTCACCCCTCCACTTT. The encoded protein is CASSQGGRLNSPLHF.

As DNA, the CDR3 is TGTGCCAGTAGTATCCGACAGGGGCTAGCTTTCTTT. It codes for CASSIRQGLAFF. The chain combines TRBV19 with TRBJ1-1, with 8 bases identical to TRBD1. The trim removed 3 bases at V and 10 bases at J, leaving 4 bases unmatched. Germline CDR1 LNHDA, CDR2 SQIVND (reference sequence). The CDR3 consists of 12 residues.

The genes are TRBV6-2 or TRBV6-3 and TRBJ2-1; D remains ambiguous. Trimming left V 8 bases short and J 4 bases short, with 9 bases between. This CDR3 is built from 12 residues. CDR1 and CDR2 (germline): MNHEY, SVGEGT. The CDR3 loop is CASQEGYNEQFF. The CDR3 nucleotides are TGTGCCAGCCAGGAAGGGTACAATGAGCAGTTCTTC.

This clonotype occurred a few times. V and J are TRBV20-1 and TRBJ2-3, with TRBD2 identical over 11 bases. V was clipped by 2 bases and J by 4 bases; unmatched bases: 2. CDR3 size: 14 residues. The germline gives CDR1 DFQATT, CDR2 SNEGSKA (reference sequence). The CDR3 sequence: CSARLAGGADTQYF. The CDR3 DNA is TGCAGTGCTAGACTAGCGGGGGGTGCAGATACGCAGTATTTT.

This clonotype was counted at least ten times. The chain recombines TRBV7-9 with TRBJ2-7; D remains ambiguous. With 3 bases removed from V and 5 bases from J, the gap between germline ends came to 14 bases. The germline gives CDR1 SEHNR, CDR2 FQNEAQ (reference sequence). This CDR3 contains 14 residues. The chain's CDR3 is CASSFGWDVHEQYF. The CDR3 DNA reads TGTGCCAGCAGCTTCGGATGGGATGTCCACGAGCAGTACTTC. The variable domain in full, with the rest retrieved from reference TRBV7-9 and TRBJ2-7, is DTGVSQNPRHKITKRGQNVTFRCDPISEHNRLYWYRQTLGQGPEFLTYFQNEAQLEKSRLLSDRFSAERPKGSFSTLEIQRTEQGDSAMYLCASSFGWDVHEQYFGPGTRLTVT.

V and J are TRBV7-9 and TRBJ1-1, with D possibly matching TRBD1 (5 bases). CDR1 and CDR2 (germline): SEHNR, FQNEAQ (reference sequence). CDR3 length: 16 amino acids. V lost 5 bases, J lost 0 bases, and 16 bases lay in between. The CDR3 loop reads CASSPAGQIVNTEAFF. The CDR3 DNA follows: TGTGCCAGCAGCCCTGCTGGACAAATCGTGAACACTGAAGCTTTCTTT.

The gene calls are TRBV11-3 and TRBJ2-2; D may be TRBD1 or TRBD2 (6 bases each). The CDR3 covers 16 residues. V was shortened by 4 bases and J by 6 bases, with 18 bases between the two germline ends. Looked up from germline, CDR1 is SGHNT and CDR2 is YENEEA. As DNA, the CDR3 is TGTGCCAGCAGCTCCGTTCGGGGGCTAGCCCCCGGGGAGCTGTTTTTT. This sequence encodes CASSSVRGLAPGELFF. Using reference TRBV11-3 and TRBJ2-2 for the parts outside the CDR3, the full variable domain is EAGVVQSPRYKIIEKKQPVAFWCNPISGHNTLYWYLQNLGQGPELLIRYENEEAVDDSQLPKDRFSAERLKGVDSTLKIQPAELGDSAVYLCASSSVRGLAPGELFFGEGSRLTVL.

This clonotype was detected many times. The chain has TRBV5-1 and TRBJ1-2; D gene uncertain. CDR3 length equals 14 residues. Germline V gene data show CDR1 as SGHRS and CDR2 as YFSETQ. V lost 0 bases, J lost 4 bases, and 10 bases lay in between. This chain's CDR3 is CASSLGGSVYGYTF. In DNA, the CDR3 is TGCGCCAGCAGCTTGGGAGGGTCTGTCTATGGCTACACCTTC. The variable domain in full, completed from reference TRBV5-1 and TRBJ1-2, reads KAGVTQTPRYLIKTRGQQVTLSCSPISGHRSVSWYQQTPGQGLQFLFEYFSETQRNKGNFPGRFSGRQFSNSRSEMNVSTLELGDSALYLCASSLGGSVYGYTFGSGTRLTVV.

This clonotype occurred a few times. The rearrangement links TRBV6-5 to TRBJ1-6; 7 nucleotides align to TRBD1. The trim removed 0 bases at V and 10 bases at J, leaving 9 bases unmatched. Germline lookup yields CDR1 MNHEY and CDR2 SVGAGI. The CDR3 is 16 residues long. Here the CDR3 DNA reads TGTGCCAGCAGTTACTCGCGACAGGGAAGGGGATCACCCCTCCACTTT. The encoded protein is CASSYSRQGRGSPLHF.

V is TRBV18 and J is TRBJ1-1; D unresolved. The germline V and J ends were trimmed by 2 bases and 0 bases, with 10 bases remaining between them. The CDR3 length is 15 residues. Germline CDR1 and CDR2: KGHSH and LQKENI. DNA for the CDR3: TGTGCCAGCTCACCAGTCAACAGCTTGAACACTGAAGCTTTCTTT. It encodes CASSPVNSLNTEAFF. Complete variable domain (other parts from reference TRBV18 and TRBJ1-1): NAGVMQNPRHLVRRRGQEARLRCSPMKGHSHVYWYRQLPEEGLKFMVYLQKENIIDESGMPKERFSAEFPKEGPSILRIQQVVRGDSAAYFCASSPVNSLNTEAFFGQGTRLTVV.

This clonotype was seen only once. A much larger clone is a single base away; this may be a read error. The genes are TRBV9 and TRBJ2-7; D may match TRBD1 or TRBD2 (5 bases each). Germline CDR1 SGDLS, CDR2 YYNGEE. The CDR3 extends over 14 amino acids. This CDR3 reads CATSVGDQTYEQYF. The CDR3 DNA follows: TGTGCCACCAGCGTAGGGGACCAAACCTACGAGCAGTACTTC.

This clonotype was detected many times. The rearrangement links TRBV7-3 to TRBJ1-1; D is uncertain. Germline CDR1 SGHTA, CDR2 FQGTGA. The V end lost 0 bases, the J end lost 4 bases, and 12 bases lay between the germline ends. This CDR3 region has 15 residues. The CDR3 nucleotides are TGTGCCAGCAGCTTAACTGGGCAAACGGTCACTGAAGCTTTCTTT. It encodes CASSLTGQTVTEAFF.